Described below is a single T cell receptor beta chain sequence and its context. This sample was included in a study of blood T cell repertoires in COVID-19. Study information: Acute and convalescent COVID-19 samples came from the United States, Italy and Spain.

TCRdb's copy holds only in-frame clones and misses some; the assay was immunoSEQ multiplex PCR. The sample carries roughly 200,000 clones, about 89% recorded once. CDR1 LGHNA and CDR2 YNFKEQ come from the germline V gene. Trimming stripped 1 base from V and 3 bases from J, with 13 bases between. This CDR3 has 15 amino acids. The J gene is TRBJ2-7, the V gene TRBV4-2; unclear D gene. Sample: peripheral blood. The TCR sequence derives from a middle-aged man with acute or convalescent COVID-19. CDR3 region: CASSQAPVSGYEQYF. The CDR3 coding sequence is TGTGCCAGCAGCCAAGCCCCGGTCTCGGGCTACGAGCAGTACTTC.